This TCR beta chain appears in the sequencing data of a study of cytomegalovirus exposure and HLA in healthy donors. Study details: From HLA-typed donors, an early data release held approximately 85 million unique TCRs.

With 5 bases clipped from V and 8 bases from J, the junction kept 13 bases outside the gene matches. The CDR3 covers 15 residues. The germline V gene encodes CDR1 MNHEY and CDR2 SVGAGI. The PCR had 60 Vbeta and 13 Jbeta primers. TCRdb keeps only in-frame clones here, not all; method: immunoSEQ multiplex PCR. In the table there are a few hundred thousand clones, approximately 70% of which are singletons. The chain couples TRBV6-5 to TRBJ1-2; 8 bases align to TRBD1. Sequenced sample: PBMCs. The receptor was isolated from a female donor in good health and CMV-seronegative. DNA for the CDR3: TGTGCCAGCAGTCCTGGACAGGGCTTACGTGGAGGCTACACCTTC. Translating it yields CASSPGQGLRGGYTF.